Presented here are 31 T cell receptor beta chains from one specimen sequenced in a study of T-cell memory formation after mild COVID-19. TCRdb re-analysed the 5' RACE reads in MiXCR, keeping a single row per CDR3 protein. This table holds about 250,000 distinct CDR3 sequences, about 16% found once. The sample was PBMCs or a T cell subset sorted from them (not recorded which). These receptor sequences come from a man aged 18-30 years who had mild COVID-19 (a few samples of this study predate the infection). Cell type and time point are not known.

This chain joins TRBV6-5 and TRBJ1-6; tentative D call: TRBD1 (5 bases). Trimming stripped 4 bases from V and 6 bases from J, with 13 bases between. The CDR3 is made up of 15 amino acids. Looked up from germline, CDR1 is MNHEY and CDR2 is SVGAGI. In nucleotides, the CDR3 is TGTGCCAGCAGTTCCGGGGGATCGGGTAATTCACCCCTCCACTTT. Residues: CASSSGGSGNSPLHF.

The CDR3 DNA sequence: TGTGCCAGCAGTTACTACCAAGAGACCCAGTACTTC. It codes for CASSYYQETQYF. V is TRBV6-2 or TRBV6-3 and J is TRBJ2-5; D call uncertain. From germline, CDR1 is MNHEY and CDR2 SVGEGT. Trimming stripped 1 base from V and 0 bases from J, with 0 bases between. CDR3 length equals 12 residues.

This clonotype was seen only a few times. This chain joins TRBV14 and TRBJ2-5, with 10 bases fitting TRBD2. Germline lookup yields CDR1 SGHDN and CDR2 FVKESK. V shed 1 base, J shed 4 bases, and the junction held 3 bases outside the gene matches. The CDR3 spans 15 residues. This chain's CDR3 is CASSQGAGGRETQYF. Here the CDR3 DNA reads TGTGCCAGCAGCCAAGGAGCGGGGGGGCGAGAGACCCAGTACTTC.

This clonotype was counted a few times. V and J are TRBV20-1 and TRBJ1-1; D unresolved. Deletions cut 2 bases from V and 1 base from J, with 14 bases between. The CDR3 has 15 amino acids. From germline, CDR1 is DFQATT and CDR2 SNEGSKA (reference sequence). The CDR3 spells CSARPFSASNTEAFF. CDR3 bases: TGCAGTGCTAGACCTTTTTCGGCCTCGAACACTGAAGCTTTCTTT.

This sequence joins TRBV11-2 and TRBJ1-2, with 10 nucleotides matching TRBD1. The CDR3 totals 14 residues. The V segment lost 5 bases and the J segment 2 bases; nucleotides outside the gene matches: 2. Germline values: CDR1 SGHAT, CDR2 FQNNGV. The CDR3, as DNA: TGTGCCAGCAGCGGACAGGGGGTAAACTATGGCTACACCTTC. Protein: CASSGQGVNYGYTF.

The rearrangement uses TRBV10-1 and TRBJ1-1; a possible D gene is TRBD1 (6 bases). The CDR3 runs 15 residues. V lost 6 bases to trimming and J lost 1 base, with 15 bases between them. The germline V gene encodes CDR1 WNHNN and CDR2 SYGVQD (reference sequence). CDR3 bases: TGCGCCAGCAGCCAGGACAGCCGACCGAACACTGAAGCTTTCTTT. Translation: CASSQDSRPNTEAFF.

The chain has TRBV28 and TRBJ1-2; D uncertain. Germline V lookup: CDR1 MDHEN, CDR2 SYDVKM. This CDR3 is 21 amino acids long. Trimming shortened V by 8 bases and J by 6 bases, and 40 bases separated the two germline ends. The CDR3 nucleotides read TGTGCCAGCGCCTTCGGTTTTGTCTTTGACCCCGAGCAAGTCCGGAGTAATGGCTACACCTTC. The encoded protein is CASAFGFVFDPEQVRSNGYTF.

This clonotype was counted ten times or more. CDR3 loop: CASSLLTLVYTDTQYF. The CDR3 nucleotides are TGTGCCAGCAGCTTACTGACACTCGTTTACACAGATACGCAGTATTTT. The chain links TRBV7-9 to TRBJ2-3; D remains unclear. Deletions cut 2 bases from V and 2 bases from J, with 14 bases between. This CDR3 comprises 16 residues. The germline V gene has CDR1 SEHNR and CDR2 FQNEAQ (reference sequence). Based on the CDR3 plus reference TRBV7-9 and TRBJ2-3, the full variable domain is DTGVSQNPRHKITKRGQNVTFRCDPISEHNRLYWYRQTLGQGPEFLTYFQNEAQLEKSRLLSDRFSAERPKGSFSTLEIQRTEQGDSAMYLCASSLLTLVYTDTQYFGPGTRLTVL.

This clonotype was counted between two and nine times. This sequence joins TRBV4-3 and TRBJ1-1; 7 positions match TRBD1. The ends lost 3 bases at V and 6 bases at J; junction bases unmatched: 4. CDR3 length equals 13 residues. Germline V gene data show CDR1 as LGHNA and CDR2 as YSLEER. CDR3 coding DNA: TGCGCCAGCAGCCACACGGACAGGCCTGAAGCTTTCTTT. It codes for CASSHTDRPEAFF.

This clonotype was counted between two and nine times. The CDR3 reads CASSSPADGNGYTF. The CDR3 bases are TGTGCCAGCAGCTCACCCGCGGACGGAAATGGCTACACCTTC. The gene calls are TRBV7-9 and TRBJ1-2, with unresolved D. Germline-derived CDR1 and CDR2 are SEHNR and FQNEAQ (reference sequence). The CDR3 contains 14 residues. V shed 4 bases and J shed 6 bases, with 15 bases lying between them. The full variable domain, rest sourced from reference TRBV7-9 and TRBJ1-2, is DTGVSQNPRHKITKRGQNVTFRCDPISEHNRLYWYRQTLGQGPEFLTYFQNEAQLEKSRLLSDRFSAERPKGSFSTLEIQRTEQGDSAMYLCASSSPADGNGYTFGSGTRLTVV.

J is TRBJ2-3 and V is TRBV9; D call uncertain. This CDR3 contains 13 residues. V was pared by 0 bases and J by 4 bases, with 6 bases between. The germline V gene has CDR1 SGDLS and CDR2 YYNGEE. CDR3: CASSVEGPDTQYF. Written as DNA, the CDR3 is TGTGCCAGCAGCGTAGAAGGTCCAGATACGCAGTATTTT.

The table lists this clonotype with a few counts. CDR3 protein: CASSLRSGDEAFF. Written as DNA, the CDR3 is TGTGCCAGCAGCTTAAGGTCAGGGGACGAAGCTTTCTTT. The V call is TRBV7-3, the J call TRBJ1-1, with a tentative D call TRBD1 (6 bases). CDR3 length equals 13 residues. V lost 1 base and J lost 8, with 11 bases in between. Germline V CDR1 and CDR2: SGHTA, FQGTGA.

This chain joins TRBV5-1 and TRBJ2-3, with 9 bases matching TRBD2. Germline V gene data show CDR1 as SGHRS and CDR2 as YFSETQ. The CDR3 runs to 14 residues. V was clipped by 0 bases and J by 6 bases; unmatched bases: 2. Here the CDR3 reads CASSLALAGDTQYF. The CDR3 nucleotides are TGCGCCAGCAGCTTGGCCCTAGCGGGGGATACGCAGTATTTT.

The chain links TRBV7-3 to TRBJ2-2, with 8 bases aligning to TRBD2. Unmatched junction bases numbered 11, after V lost 6 bases and J lost 5 bases. Per the germline V gene, CDR1 is SGHTA and CDR2 is FQGTGA. The CDR3 has 16 amino acids. CDR3 sequence (DNA): TGTGCCAGCAGACCTACTAGCGGTGGTAGGACCGGGGAGCTGTTTTTT. It is translated as CASRPTSGGRTGELFF.

This clonotype is a singleton in its sample. The chain is built from TRBV5-6 and TRBJ2-1, with TRBD1 matching 10 bases. CDR3 length: 16 residues. CDR1 is SGHDT, CDR2 YYEEEE, per germline. The V and J ends lost 4 bases and 11 bases, in that order; junction bases with no gene match: 15. CDR3 DNA sequence: TGTGCCAGCAGCCCCCGGGACAGGGGTCAGGATCTTAAGCAGTTCTTC. This gives the protein CASSPRDRGQDLKQFF.

In this sample, this clonotype turned up a few times. Compared with germline, one end of the junction differs, possibly owing to a read error. The V call is TRBV7-2, the J call TRBJ1-3, with no clear D. This CDR3 spans 13 amino acids. Germline V gives CDR1 SGHTA, CDR2 FQGNSA. CDR3 sequence reads: CASSLAHGLPSDF. DNA of the CDR3: TGTGCCAGCAGCTTAGCCCACGGACTCCCCTCGGATTTT.

This clonotype was found many times. This sequence joins TRBV5-1 and TRBJ2-3; unclear D gene. Germline-derived CDR1 and CDR2 are SGHRS and YFSETQ. The CDR3 extends over 12 amino acids. Trimming removed 2 bases at V and 5 bases at J, with 6 bases between. DNA of the CDR3: TGCGCCAGCAGCTTTCTCGGAGATACGCAGTATTTT. This codes for CASSFLGDTQYF.

This clonotype showed up just a few times. This chain joins TRBV7-3 and TRBJ2-1; TRBD1 matches at 8 bases. The CDR3 loop spans 14 amino acids. The germline gives CDR1 SGHTA, CDR2 FQGTGA. The junction had 7 bases not matched to a gene; V was cut back by 5 bases and J by 7 bases. The CDR3 loop reads CASSLDRVGNEQFF. CDR3 DNA sequence: TGTGCCAGCAGCCTGGACAGGGTGGGGAATGAGCAGTTCTTC.

This clonotype occurred many times. V and J are TRBV7-2 and TRBJ2-7; D remains ambiguous. The CDR3 has 14 amino acids. CDR1 is SGHTA, CDR2 FQGNSA, per germline. Trimming took 5 bases from V and 4 from J, leaving 15 bases between them. CDR3 DNA sequence: TGTGCCAGCAGCCATAGACGGTCCCCTTACGAGCAGTACTTC. It codes for CASSHRRSPYEQYF.

This clonotype was seen a few times. The chain recombines TRBV7-3 with TRBJ2-7; 7 bases are a match to TRBD1. V lost 5 bases, J lost 6 bases, and 10 bases stayed unmatched. CDR3 size: 14 residues. Per the germline V gene, CDR1 is SGHTA and CDR2 is FQGTGA. Written as DNA, the CDR3 is TGTGCCAGCAGCCCCACAGGGACAGCTTTCGAGCAGTACTTC. Protein product: CASSPTGTAFEQYF.

This clonotype was observed a handful of times. This rearrangement joins TRBV10-3 to TRBJ2-7; D unclear. Germline V gene sequence: CDR1 ENHRY, CDR2 SYGVKD. With 2 bases removed from V and 2 bases from J, the gap between germline ends came to 4 bases. The CDR3 is 12 residues long. CDR3 residues: CAISETTYEQYF. The CDR3, as DNA: TGTGCCATCAGTGAGACCACCTACGAGCAGTACTTC.

The chain carries TRBV6-5 and TRBJ2-7; TRBD2 matches 7 bases. J gave up 6 bases and V 5 bases, and 10 bases lay outside the gene matches. Germline loops: CDR1 MNHEY, CDR2 SVGAGI. The CDR3 totals 14 residues. The CDR3 DNA follows: TGTGCCAGCAGTCCTGCCGGGACTATAGCCGAGCAGTACTTC. It encodes CASSPAGTIAEQYF.

Points on this clonotype: A read error may produce the germline difference seen at one junction end. The chain uses TRBV5-1 and TRBJ2-7; TRBD2 aligns across 7 bases. Germline V CDR1 and CDR2: SGHRS, YFSETQ. The CDR3 consists of 12 residues. The CDR3 DNA follows: TGCGCCAGCAGCCGGGACGGGGAGGGGCTCCACTTC. It translates to CASSRDGEGLHF.

This clonotype showed up just a few times. The chain couples TRBV2 to TRBJ1-5; the D gene is possibly TRBD1 (5 bases). CDR3 length: 14 residues. The ends were cut back, 8 bases at V and 1 base at J, with 12 bases in the middle. The germline V gene has CDR1 SNHLY and CDR2 FYNNEI. In nucleotides, the CDR3 is TGTGCCAGCCCGCCCCGGGACAGCAATCAGCCCCAGCATTTT. It is translated as CASPPRDSNQPQHF.

A note on this clonotype: One end of the junction is discordant with germline, which a read error may explain. The rearrangement joins TRBV7-7 to TRBJ2-2; tentative D call: TRBD2 (6 bases). The CDR3 runs to 14 residues. Germline V gene data show CDR1 as SSHAT and CDR2 as FNYEAQ (reference sequence). The CDR3 sequence is CASSSTRRTGELFF. The CDR3, as DNA: TGTGCTAGCAGCTCGACTAGGCGCACCGGGGAGCTGTTTTTT.

The gene calls are TRBV7-3 and TRBJ2-3; TRBD2 matches 11 bases. V was pared by 2 bases and J by 2 bases, with 6 bases of the junction left unmatched. The CDR3 is 17 residues long. The germline CDR1 and CDR2 sequences are SGHTA and FQGTGA. CDR3 sequence reads: CASSLRPSGGFTDTQYF. DNA for the CDR3: TGTGCCAGCAGCTTACGGCCTAGCGGGGGGTTCACAGATACGCAGTATTTT.

The CDR3 DNA follows: TGTGCCAGCGTTGAAGGGGGGAGGACCGGGGAGCTGTTTTTT. This translates into CASVEGGRTGELFF. This chain links TRBV2 with TRBJ2-2, with D perhaps given as TRBD1 or TRBD2 (6 bases each). With 8 bases removed from V and 5 bases from J, the gap between germline ends came to 15 bases. Looked up from germline, CDR1 is SNHLY and CDR2 is FYNNEI. The CDR3 is 14 amino acids. The variable domain in full, completed from reference TRBV2 and TRBJ2-2, reads EPEVTQTPSHQVTQMGQEVILRCVPISNHLYFYWYRQILGQKVEFLVSFYNNEISEKSEIFDDQFSVERPDGSNFTLKIRSTKLEDSAMYFCASVEGGRTGELFFGEGSRLTVL.

The chain recombines TRBV4-3 with TRBJ1-2; no reliable D call. This CDR3 spans 14 amino acids. Germline V lookup: CDR1 LGHNA, CDR2 YSLEER. V lost 4 bases to trimming and J lost 3 bases, with 12 bases between them. This chain's CDR3 is CASSRSRAHYGYTF. The CDR3 DNA is TGCGCCAGCAGCCGCTCACGGGCCCACTATGGCTACACCTTC.

This clonotype was picked up a small number of times. The chain carries TRBV20-1 and TRBJ1-6; no clear D gene. V was shortened by 3 bases and J by 9 bases, with 15 bases between the two germline ends. The CDR3 has 14 residues. Per germline, CDR1 DFQATT and CDR2 SNEGSKA (reference sequence). The CDR3 spells CSAREGPSRSPLHF. CDR3 bases: TGCAGTGCTAGGGAGGGCCCTAGTCGTTCACCCCTCCACTTT.

This clonotype was observed a few times. The V gene is TRBV3-1, the J gene TRBJ1-3, with a weak D call TRBD1 (5 bases). Germline assignment: CDR1 LGHDT and CDR2 YNNKEL (reference sequence). Trimming took 1 base from V and 0 from J, leaving 10 bases between them. This CDR3 contains 16 residues. In nucleotides, the CDR3 is TGTGCCAGCAGCCAAGGGACGGGACTCTCTGGAAACACCATATATTTT. It translates to CASSQGTGLSGNTIYF. Full variable domain (remainder filled in from reference TRBV3-1 and TRBJ1-3): DTAVSQTPKYLVTQMGNDKSIKCEQNLGHDTMYWYKQDSKKFLKIMFSYNNKELIINETVPNRFSPKSPDKAHLNLHINSLELGDSAVYFCASSQGTGLSGNTIYFGEGSWLTVV.

This clonotype was counted only a few times. A much larger clone sits a single nucleotide away, making a read error possible. As DNA, the CDR3 is TGTGCCAGCAGCGTACAGGGCAATCAGCCCCAGCATTTT. Protein product: CASSVQGNQPQHF. This rearrangement joins TRBV9 to TRBJ1-5, with unresolved D. V shed 1 base and J shed 2 bases, with 4 bases lying between them. CDR3 length: 13 amino acids. Germline CDR1 SGDLS, CDR2 YYNGEE.